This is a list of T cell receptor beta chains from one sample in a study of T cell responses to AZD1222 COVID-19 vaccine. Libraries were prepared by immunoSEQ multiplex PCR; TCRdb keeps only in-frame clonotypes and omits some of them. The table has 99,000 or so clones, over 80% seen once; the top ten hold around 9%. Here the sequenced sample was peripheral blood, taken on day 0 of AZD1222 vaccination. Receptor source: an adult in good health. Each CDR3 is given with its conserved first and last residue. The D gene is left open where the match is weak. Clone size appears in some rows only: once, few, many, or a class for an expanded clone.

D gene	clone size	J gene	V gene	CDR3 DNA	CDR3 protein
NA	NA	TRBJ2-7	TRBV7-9	TGTGCCAGCAGCTTAAGTCAGGGTAGCTACGAGCAGTACTTC	CASSLSQGSYEQYF
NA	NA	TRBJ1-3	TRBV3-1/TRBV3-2	TGTGCCAGCGCTCCAGGGAACGGAAACACCATATATTTT	CASAPGNGNTIYF
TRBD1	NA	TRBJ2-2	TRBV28	TGTGCCAGCAGAATCGGGACAGGGGGTGGGGAGCTGTTTTTT	CASRIGTGGGELFF
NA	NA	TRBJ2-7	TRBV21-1	TGTGCCAGCAGCAAAGTTTTGCGGGCGAGTAAATTAGGCGAGCAGTACTTC	CASSKVLRASKLGEQYF
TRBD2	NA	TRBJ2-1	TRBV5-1	TGCGCCAGCAGCTTGGAGTGGGAGGGCCTCAATGAGCAGTTCTTC	CASSLEWEGLNEQFF
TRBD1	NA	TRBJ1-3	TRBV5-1	TGCGCCAGCAGCCCGGGACAGGGAAGCTCTGGAAACACCATATATTTT	CASSPGQGSSGNTIYF
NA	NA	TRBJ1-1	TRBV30	TGTGCCTGGACCTTTTGGGCACGGCGGTCTCTTCTTAACACTGAAGCTTTCTTT	CAWTFWARRSLLNTEAFF
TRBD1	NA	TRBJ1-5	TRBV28	TGTGCCAGCAGTTTAACCGGACAGGGGGGTCAGCCCCAGCATTTT	CASSLTGQGGQPQHF
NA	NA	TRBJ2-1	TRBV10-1	TGCGCCAGCAGTGCCCTCCGCGGTTCAGGGCATGGTGAGCAGTTCTTC	CASSALRGSGHGEQFF
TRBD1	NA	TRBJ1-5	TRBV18	TGTGCCAGCTCCCAGGGGACAGCTTATAGCAATCAGCCCCAGCATTTT	CASSQGTAYSNQPQHF
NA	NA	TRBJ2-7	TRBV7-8	TGTGCCAGCAGCCTCAATACAGGGATCTACGAGCAGTACTTC	CASSLNTGIYEQYF
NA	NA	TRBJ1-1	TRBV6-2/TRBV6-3	TGTGCCAGCAGTTACCTTCAGGGAGGGAACACTGAAGCTTTCTTT	CASSYLQGGNTEAFF
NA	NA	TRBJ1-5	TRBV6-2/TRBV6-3	TGTGCCAGCAGTTATAATAGCAATCAGCCCCAGCATTTT	CASSYNSNQPQHF
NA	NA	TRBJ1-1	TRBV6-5	TGTGCCAGCAGTTACGGGCCGGAAGCTTTCTTT	CASSYGPEAFF
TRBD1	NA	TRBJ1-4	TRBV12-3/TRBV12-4	TGTGCCACCTCCCCGGACAGGGTCGAAAAACTGTTTTTT	CATSPDRVEKLFF
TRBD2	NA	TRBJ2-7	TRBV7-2	TGTGCCAGCAGCTTGGGACTAGCGGGGGTCGAGCAGTACTTC	CASSLGLAGVEQYF
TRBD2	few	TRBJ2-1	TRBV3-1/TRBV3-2	TGTGCCAGCAACCCCGGACTAGCGGCGTACAATGAGCAGTTCTTC	CASNPGLAAYNEQFF
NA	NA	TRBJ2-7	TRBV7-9	TGTGCCAGCAGCCGGTCCTACGAGCAGTACTTC	CASSRSYEQYF
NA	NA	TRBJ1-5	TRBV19	TGTGCCAGTAAGCCGGGGATAAACAATCAGCCCCAGCATTTT	CASKPGINNQPQHF
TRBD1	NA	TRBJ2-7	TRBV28	TGTGCCAGCAGTTTGGGCGGGACAGGGTCAGGCGAGCAGTACTTC	CASSLGGTGSGEQYF
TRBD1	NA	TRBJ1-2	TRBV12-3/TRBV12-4	TGTGCCAGCACCCCAGGACAGGGGTATGGCTACACCTTC	CASTPGQGYGYTF
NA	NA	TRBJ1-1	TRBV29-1	TGCAGCGTACACGGGGGGCAAGGGACTGAAGCTTTCTTT	CSVHGGQGTEAFF
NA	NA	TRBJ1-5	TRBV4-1	TGCGCCAGCAGCCAAGTCGGGACCGGGATCGCCCAGCATTTT	CASSQVGTGIAQHF
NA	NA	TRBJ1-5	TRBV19	TGTGCCAGTAGTATCGTTGAACCTAATCAGCCCCAGCATTTT	CASSIVEPNQPQHF
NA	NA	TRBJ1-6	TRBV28	TGTGCCAGCAGTTTATATGGACGGATCCCTGAATCACCCCTCCACTTT	CASSLYGRIPESPLHF
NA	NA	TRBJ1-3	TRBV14	TGTGCCAGCAGCCAAGGAGCAAGGAACACCATATATTTT	CASSQGARNTIYF
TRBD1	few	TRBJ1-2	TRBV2	TGTGCCAGCAGGTCTGACAGGGGGCAGAACTATGGCTACACCTTC	CASRSDRGQNYGYTF
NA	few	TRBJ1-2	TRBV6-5	TGTGCCACGAGTACAGGGAAGCTGGGCTACACCTTC	CATSTGKLGYTF
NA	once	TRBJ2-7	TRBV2	TGTGCCAGCAATAAGGCGGACCTACTCTACGAGCAGTACTTC	CASNKADLLYEQYF
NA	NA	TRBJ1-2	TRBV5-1	TGCGCCAGCGGGGGGAATGAAGGCTACACCTTC	CASGGNEGYTF
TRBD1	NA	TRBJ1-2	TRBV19	TGTGCCACGGTGACAGGGTCCACGAACTATGGCTACACCTTC	CATVTGSTNYGYTF
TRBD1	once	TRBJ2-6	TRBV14	TGTGCCAGCAGCCCACGGACAGGGAGTCTGGCGTACTCTGGGGCCAACGTCCTGACTTTC	CASSPRTGSLAYSGANVLTF
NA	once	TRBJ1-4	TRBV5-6	TGTGCCAGCAGCTTGTGGGAGATCCGCGGAAAACTGTTTTTT	CASSLWEIRGKLFF
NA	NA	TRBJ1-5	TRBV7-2	TGTGCCAGCAGCTTAGCGCAGGAGGGTCAGCCCCAGCATTTT	CASSLAQEGQPQHF
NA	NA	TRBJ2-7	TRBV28	TGTGCCAGCAGTTTGGCCGGGGGGCGAAAACGGTACGAGCAGTACTTC	CASSLAGGRKRYEQYF
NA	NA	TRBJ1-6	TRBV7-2	TGTGCCAGCAGCCCGGCCCAGGGGTCACCCCTCCACTTT	CASSPAQGSPLHF
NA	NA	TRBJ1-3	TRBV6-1	TGTGCCAGCAGTGATTGGGCCAAACAGGGAAGGACGTTGGGAAACACCATATATTTT	CASSDWAKQGRTLGNTIYF
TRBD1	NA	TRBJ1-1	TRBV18	TGTGCCAGCTCATACACGGGGACAGGGGACACTGAAGCTTTCTTT	CASSYTGTGDTEAFF
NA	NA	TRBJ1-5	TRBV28	TGTGCCAGCAGTTGGGCCCTCAATCAGCCCCAGCATTTT	CASSWALNQPQHF